The sequence of this TCR beta chain was determined in a study of blood T cell repertoires in COVID-19. Study-level information: Whether acute or convalescent, the COVID-19 samples came from the United States, Italy and Spain.

The CDR3 length is 14 residues. V lost 5 bases and J 0 bases, leaving 9 bases between the germline ends. CDR1 SGHVS and CDR2 FNYEAQ come from the germline V gene. Cohort allocation depended upon clinical history that participants reported. Clones were read by immunoSEQ multiplex PCR, and TCRdb kept only the in-frame ones, dropping some. Among hundreds of thousands of clones listed, about 91% were seen once. The sequence was collected from a woman in her thirties or forties who had recovered from COVID-19. The sequenced material came from PBMCs or T cells enriched from blood (not recorded which). This chain links TRBV7-6 with TRBJ2-3; tentatively, D is TRBD2 (5 bases). CDR3 loop: CASSADSSTDTQYF. In nucleotides, the CDR3 is TGTGCCAGCAGCGCGGACTCAAGCACAGATACGCAGTATTTT.